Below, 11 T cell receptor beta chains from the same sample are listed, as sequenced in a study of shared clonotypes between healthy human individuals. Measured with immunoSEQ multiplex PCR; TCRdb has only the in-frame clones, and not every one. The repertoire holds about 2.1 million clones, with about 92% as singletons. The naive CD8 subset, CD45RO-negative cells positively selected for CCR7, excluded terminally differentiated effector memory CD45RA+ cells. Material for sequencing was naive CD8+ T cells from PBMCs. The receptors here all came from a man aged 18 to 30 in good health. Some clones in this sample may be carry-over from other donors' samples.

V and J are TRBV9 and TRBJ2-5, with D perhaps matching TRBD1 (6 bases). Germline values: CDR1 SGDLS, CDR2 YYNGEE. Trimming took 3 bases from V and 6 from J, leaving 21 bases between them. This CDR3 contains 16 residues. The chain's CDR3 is CASSALGDTRLKTQYF. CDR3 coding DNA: TGTGCCAGCAGCGCACTGGGGGACACCCGCCTGAAGACCCAGTACTTC.

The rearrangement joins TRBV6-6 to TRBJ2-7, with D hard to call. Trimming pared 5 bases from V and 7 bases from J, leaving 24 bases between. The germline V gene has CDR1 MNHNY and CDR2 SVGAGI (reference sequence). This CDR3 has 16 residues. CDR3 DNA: TGTGCCAGCAGTATCTATGACACCCTAGTTACGAGGGAGCAGTACTTC. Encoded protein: CASSIYDTLVTREQYF.

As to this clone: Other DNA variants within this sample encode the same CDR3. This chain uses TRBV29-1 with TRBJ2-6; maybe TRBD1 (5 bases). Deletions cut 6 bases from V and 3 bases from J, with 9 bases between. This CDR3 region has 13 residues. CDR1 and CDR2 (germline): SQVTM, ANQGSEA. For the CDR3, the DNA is TGCAGCGTCCAGGGCGGTGGGGCCAACGTCCTGACTTTC. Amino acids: CSVQGGGANVLTF.

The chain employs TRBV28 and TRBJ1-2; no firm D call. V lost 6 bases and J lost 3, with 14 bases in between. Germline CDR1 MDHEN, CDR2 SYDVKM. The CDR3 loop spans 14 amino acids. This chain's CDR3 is CASSLEGSDYGYTF. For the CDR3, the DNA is TGTGCCAGCAGCCTGGAAGGGTCGGACTATGGCTACACCTTC.

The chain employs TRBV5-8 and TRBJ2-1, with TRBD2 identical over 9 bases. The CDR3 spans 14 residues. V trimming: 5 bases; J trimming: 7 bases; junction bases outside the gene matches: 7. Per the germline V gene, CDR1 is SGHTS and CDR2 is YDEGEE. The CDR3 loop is CASSWLAGKNEQFF. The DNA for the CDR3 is TGTGCCAGCAGTTGGCTAGCGGGGAAAAATGAGCAGTTCTTC.

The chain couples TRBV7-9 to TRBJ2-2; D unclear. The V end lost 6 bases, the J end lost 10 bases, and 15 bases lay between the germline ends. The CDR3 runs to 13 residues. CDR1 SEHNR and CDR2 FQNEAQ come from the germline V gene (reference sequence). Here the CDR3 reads CASRPDTAEELFF. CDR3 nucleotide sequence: TGTGCCAGCAGGCCGGATACAGCTGAGGAGCTGTTTTTT.

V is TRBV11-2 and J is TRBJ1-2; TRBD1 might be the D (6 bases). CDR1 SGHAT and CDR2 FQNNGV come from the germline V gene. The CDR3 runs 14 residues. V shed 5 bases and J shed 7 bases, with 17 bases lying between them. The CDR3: CASSQHTGTPGYTF. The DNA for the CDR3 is TGTGCCAGCAGCCAGCACACAGGGACCCCTGGCTACACCTTC. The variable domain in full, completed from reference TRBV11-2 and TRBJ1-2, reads EAGVAQSPRYKIIEKRQSVAFWCNPISGHATLYWYQQILGQGPKLLIQFQNNGVVDDSQLPKDRFSAERLKGVDSTLKIQPAKLEDSAVYLCASSQHTGTPGYTFGSGTRLTVV.

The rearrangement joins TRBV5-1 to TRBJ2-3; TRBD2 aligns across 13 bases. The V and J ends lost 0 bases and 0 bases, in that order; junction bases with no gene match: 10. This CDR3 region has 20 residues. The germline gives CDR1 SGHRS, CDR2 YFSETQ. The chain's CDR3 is CASSLGTTSGRASSTDTQYF. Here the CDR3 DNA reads TGCGCCAGCAGCTTGGGGACAACTAGCGGGAGGGCCTCTAGCACAGATACGCAGTATTTT.

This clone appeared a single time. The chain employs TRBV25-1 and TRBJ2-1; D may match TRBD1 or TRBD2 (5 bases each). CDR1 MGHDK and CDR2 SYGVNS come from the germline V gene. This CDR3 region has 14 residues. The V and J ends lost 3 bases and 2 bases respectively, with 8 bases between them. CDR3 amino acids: CASSDQGPYNEQFF. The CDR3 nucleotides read TGTGCCAGCAGTGATCAGGGACCCTACAATGAGCAGTTCTTC.

The CDR3 DNA reads as TGTGCCAGCAGCGCAGGGGGGGGGCACACTGAAGCTTTCTTT. It yields the protein CASSAGGGHTEAFF. The chain links TRBV27 to TRBJ1-1, with 7 bases matching TRBD1. From germline, CDR1 is MNHEY and CDR2 SMNVEV (reference sequence). The CDR3 totals 14 residues. The J segment lost 3 bases and the V segment lost 6 bases, leaving 7 bases of the junction unmatched.

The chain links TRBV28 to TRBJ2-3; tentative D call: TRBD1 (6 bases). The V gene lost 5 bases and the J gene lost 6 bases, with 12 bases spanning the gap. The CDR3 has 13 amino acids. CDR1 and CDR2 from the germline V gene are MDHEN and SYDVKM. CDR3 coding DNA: TGTGCCAGCAGTCAAACAGGGATGGATACGCAGTATTTT. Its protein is CASSQTGMDTQYF.